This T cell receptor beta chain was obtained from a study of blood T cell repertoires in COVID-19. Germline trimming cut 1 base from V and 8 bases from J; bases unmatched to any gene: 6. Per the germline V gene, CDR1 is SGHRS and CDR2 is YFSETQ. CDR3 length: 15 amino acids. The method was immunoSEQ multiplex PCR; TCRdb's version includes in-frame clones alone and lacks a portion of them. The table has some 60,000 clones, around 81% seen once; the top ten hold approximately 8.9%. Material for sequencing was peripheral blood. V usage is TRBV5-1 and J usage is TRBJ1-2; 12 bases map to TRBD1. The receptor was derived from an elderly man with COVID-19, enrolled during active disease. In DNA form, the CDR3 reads TGCGCCAGCAGCTTGCCGGGACAGGGGGCTCGGGGCTACACCTTC. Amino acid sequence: CASSLPGQGARGYTF.